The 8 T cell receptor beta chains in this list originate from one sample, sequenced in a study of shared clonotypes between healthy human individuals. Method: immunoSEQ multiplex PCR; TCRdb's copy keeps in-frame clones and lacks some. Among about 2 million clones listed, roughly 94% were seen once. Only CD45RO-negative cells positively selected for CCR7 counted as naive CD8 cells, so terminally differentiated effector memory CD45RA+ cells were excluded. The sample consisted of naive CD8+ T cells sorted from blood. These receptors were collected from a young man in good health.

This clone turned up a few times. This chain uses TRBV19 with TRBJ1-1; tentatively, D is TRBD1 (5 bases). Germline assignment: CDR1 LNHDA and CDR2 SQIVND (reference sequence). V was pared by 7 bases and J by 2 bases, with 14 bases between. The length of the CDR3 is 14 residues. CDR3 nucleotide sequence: TGTGCCAGTATCCCCATTGACAGTAACACTGAAGCTTTCTTT. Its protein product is CASIPIDSNTEAFF.

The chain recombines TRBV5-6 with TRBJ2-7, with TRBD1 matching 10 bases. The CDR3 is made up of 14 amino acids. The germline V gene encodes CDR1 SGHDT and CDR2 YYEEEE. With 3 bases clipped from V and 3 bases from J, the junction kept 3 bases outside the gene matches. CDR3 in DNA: TGTGCCAGCAGCTGGAGGACAGGGGGCTACGAGCAGTACTTC. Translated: CASSWRTGGYEQYF.

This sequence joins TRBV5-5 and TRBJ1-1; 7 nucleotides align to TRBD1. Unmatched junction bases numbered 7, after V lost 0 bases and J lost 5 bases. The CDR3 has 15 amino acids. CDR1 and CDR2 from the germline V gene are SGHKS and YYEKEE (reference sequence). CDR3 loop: CASSLGTGEKTEAFF. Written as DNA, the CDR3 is TGTGCCAGCAGCTTGGGTACAGGGGAAAAAACTGAAGCTTTCTTT.

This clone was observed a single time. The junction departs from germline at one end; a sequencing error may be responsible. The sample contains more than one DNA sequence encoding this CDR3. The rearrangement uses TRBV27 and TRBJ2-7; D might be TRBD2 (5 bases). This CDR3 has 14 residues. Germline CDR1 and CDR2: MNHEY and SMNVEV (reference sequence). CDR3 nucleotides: TGTGCCAGCAGCTTATCGGGAAGCTCCTACGAGCAGTACTTC. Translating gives CASSLSGSSYEQYF.

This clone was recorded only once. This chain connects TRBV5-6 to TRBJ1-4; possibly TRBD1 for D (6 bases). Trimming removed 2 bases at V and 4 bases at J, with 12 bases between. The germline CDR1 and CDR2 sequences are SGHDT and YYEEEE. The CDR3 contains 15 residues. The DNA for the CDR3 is TGTGCCAGCAGCTTTGACAGGACGGGTAATGAAAAACTGTTTTTT. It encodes CASSFDRTGNEKLFF.

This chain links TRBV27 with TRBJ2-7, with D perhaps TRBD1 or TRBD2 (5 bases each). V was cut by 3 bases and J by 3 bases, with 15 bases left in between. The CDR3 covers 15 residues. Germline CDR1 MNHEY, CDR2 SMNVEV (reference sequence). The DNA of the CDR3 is TGTGCCAGCAGTTTTGGGGCAGGAGGTGTCTACGAGCAGTACTTC. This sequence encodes CASSFGAGGVYEQYF.

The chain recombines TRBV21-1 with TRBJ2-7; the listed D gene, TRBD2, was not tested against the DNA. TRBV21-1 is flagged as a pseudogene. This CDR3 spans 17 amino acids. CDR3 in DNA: TGTGCCAGCAGCAAGGGGCCCGCGGGAGGGCCTTATTACGAGCAGTACTTC. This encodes CASSKGPAGGPYYEQYF.

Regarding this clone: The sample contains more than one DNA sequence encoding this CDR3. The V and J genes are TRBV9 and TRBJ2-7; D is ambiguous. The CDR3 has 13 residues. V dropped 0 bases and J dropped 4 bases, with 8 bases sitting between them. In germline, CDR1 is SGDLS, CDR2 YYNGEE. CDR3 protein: CASSVGDNYEQYF. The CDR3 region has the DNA TGTGCCAGCAGCGTAGGTGACAATTACGAGCAGTACTTC.